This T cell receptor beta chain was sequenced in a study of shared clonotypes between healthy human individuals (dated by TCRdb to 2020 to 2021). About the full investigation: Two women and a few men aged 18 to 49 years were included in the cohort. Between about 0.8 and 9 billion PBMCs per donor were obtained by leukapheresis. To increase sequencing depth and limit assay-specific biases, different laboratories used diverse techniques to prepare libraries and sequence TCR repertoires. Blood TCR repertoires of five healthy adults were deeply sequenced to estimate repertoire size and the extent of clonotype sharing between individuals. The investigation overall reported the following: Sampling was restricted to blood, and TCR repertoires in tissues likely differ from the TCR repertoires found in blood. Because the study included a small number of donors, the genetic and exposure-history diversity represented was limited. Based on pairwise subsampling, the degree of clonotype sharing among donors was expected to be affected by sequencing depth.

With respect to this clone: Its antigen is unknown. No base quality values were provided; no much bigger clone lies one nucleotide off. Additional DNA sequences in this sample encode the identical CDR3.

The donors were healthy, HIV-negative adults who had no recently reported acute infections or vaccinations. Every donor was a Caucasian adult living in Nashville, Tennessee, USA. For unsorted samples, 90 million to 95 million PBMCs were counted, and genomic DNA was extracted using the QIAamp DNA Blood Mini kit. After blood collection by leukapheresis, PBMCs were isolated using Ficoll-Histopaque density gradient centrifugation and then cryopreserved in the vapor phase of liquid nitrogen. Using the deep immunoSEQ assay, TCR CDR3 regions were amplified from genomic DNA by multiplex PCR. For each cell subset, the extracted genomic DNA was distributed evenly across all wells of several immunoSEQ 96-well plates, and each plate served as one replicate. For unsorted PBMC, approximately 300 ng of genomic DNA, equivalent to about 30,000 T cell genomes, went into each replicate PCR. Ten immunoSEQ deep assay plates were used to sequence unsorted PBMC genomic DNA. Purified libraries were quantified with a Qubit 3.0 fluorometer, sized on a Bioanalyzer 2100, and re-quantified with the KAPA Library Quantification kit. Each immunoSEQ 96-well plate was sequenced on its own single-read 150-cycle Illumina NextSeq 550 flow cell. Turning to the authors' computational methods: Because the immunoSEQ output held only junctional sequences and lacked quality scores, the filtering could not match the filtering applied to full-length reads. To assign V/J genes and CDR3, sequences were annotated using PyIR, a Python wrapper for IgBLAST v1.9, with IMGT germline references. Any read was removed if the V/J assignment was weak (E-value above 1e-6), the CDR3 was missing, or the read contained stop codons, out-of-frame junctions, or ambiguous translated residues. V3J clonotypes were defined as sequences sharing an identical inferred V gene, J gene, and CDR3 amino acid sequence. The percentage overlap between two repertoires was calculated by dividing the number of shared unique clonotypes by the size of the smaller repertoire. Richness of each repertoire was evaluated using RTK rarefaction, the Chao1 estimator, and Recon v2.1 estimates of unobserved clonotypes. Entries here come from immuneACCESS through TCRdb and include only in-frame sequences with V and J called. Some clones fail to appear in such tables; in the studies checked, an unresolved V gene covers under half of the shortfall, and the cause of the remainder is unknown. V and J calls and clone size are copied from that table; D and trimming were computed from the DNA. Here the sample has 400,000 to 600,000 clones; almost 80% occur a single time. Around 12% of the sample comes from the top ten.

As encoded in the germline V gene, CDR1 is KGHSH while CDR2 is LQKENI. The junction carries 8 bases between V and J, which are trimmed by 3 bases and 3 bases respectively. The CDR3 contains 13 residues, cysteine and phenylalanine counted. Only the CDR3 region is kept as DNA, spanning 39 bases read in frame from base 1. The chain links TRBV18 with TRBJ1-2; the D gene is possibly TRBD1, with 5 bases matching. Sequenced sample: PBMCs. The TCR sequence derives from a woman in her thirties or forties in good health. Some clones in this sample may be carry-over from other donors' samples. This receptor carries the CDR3 CASSPGGDYGYTF. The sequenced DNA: TGTGCCAGCTCACCTGGGGGGGACTATGGCTACACCTTC.